This T cell receptor (beta chain) comes out of a study of T cells expressing NK-cell markers. Reprocessing the 5' RACE reads, TCRdb reports a single entry for every CDR3 protein and omits DNA. This listing includes about 300,000 distinct CDR3 sequences. Regarding the study as a whole: HCMV specificity of the expanded NKG2C+ T cell clones stayed unclear.

Remarks on this clonotype: What it binds is unknown.

Germline V gene sequence: CDR1 SGDLS, CDR2 YYNGEE. The CDR3 loop spans 14 amino acids. Input material: blood T cells: a sorted CD56 or NKG2C T cell subset, CD4+ or CD8+ T cells, or bulk PBMC T cells (not recorded which). This clonotype originated in a woman between 18 and 70 years old in good health. This rearrangement joins TRBV9 to TRBJ1-6; absent DNA, TCRdb's TRBD1 call cannot be checked. Here the CDR3 reads CASSVVTDNSPLHF.